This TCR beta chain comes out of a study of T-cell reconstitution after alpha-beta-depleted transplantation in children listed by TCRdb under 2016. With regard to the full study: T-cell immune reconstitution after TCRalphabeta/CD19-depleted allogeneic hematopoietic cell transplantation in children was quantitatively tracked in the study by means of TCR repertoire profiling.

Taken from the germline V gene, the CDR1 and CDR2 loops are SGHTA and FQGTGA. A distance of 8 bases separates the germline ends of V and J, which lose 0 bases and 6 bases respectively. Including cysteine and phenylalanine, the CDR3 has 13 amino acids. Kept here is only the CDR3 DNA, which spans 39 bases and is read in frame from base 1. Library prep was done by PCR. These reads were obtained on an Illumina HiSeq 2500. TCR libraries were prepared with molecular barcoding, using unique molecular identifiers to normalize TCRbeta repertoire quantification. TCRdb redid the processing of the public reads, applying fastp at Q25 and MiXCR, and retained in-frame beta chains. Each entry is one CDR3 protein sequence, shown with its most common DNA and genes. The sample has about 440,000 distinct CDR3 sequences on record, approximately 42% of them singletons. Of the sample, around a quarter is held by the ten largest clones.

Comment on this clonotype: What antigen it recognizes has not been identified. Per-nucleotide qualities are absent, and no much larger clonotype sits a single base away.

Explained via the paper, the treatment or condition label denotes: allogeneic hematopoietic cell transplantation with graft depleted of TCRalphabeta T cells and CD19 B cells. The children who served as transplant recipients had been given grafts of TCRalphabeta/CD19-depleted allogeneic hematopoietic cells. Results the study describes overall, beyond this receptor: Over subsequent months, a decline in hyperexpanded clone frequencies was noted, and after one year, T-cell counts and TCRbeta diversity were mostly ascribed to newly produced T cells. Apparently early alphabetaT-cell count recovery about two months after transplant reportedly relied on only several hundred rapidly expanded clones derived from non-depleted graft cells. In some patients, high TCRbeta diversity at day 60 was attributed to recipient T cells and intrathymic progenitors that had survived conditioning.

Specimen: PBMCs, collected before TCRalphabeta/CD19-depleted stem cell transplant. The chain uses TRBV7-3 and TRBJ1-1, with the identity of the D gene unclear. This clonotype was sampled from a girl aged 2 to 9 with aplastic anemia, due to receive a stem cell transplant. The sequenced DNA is TGTGCCAGCAGCTTAACGTTGGGGTCTGAAGCTTTCTTT. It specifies CASSLTLGSEAFF.